A single sample gave rise to the 15 T cell receptor beta chains below, sequenced in a study of cytomegalovirus exposure and HLA in healthy donors. Vbeta (60) and Jbeta (13) primers were used in the PCR. Profiled with immunoSEQ multiplex PCR; TCRdb holds only in-frame clones, not every one. The table has around 100,000 clones, 55% to 75% seen once. Sequencing was carried out using PBMCs. These receptor sequences come from a man aged 25-40 years in good health and CMV-seropositive.

The chain is built from TRBV6-6 and TRBJ2-1, with D hard to call. This CDR3 has 12 amino acids. The germline V and J ends were trimmed by 10 bases and 4 bases, with 11 bases remaining between them. Germline V gene data show CDR1 as MNHNY and CDR2 as SVGAGI (reference sequence). As DNA, the CDR3 is TGTGCCACCACGGCGGAGTACAATGAGCAGTTCTTC. It encodes CATTAEYNEQFF.

In nucleotides, the CDR3 is TGTGCCAGTTTCCAATCTGGGGCCAACGTCCTGACTTTC. This gives the protein CASFQSGANVLTF. This chain links TRBV19 with TRBJ2-6; D uncertain. The length of the CDR3 is 13 residues. Germline lookup yields CDR1 LNHDA and CDR2 SQIVND (reference sequence). The V end lost 8 bases, the J end lost 1 base, and 6 bases lay between the germline ends.

The chain carries TRBV5-1 and TRBJ1-2; unclear D gene. Trimming took off 7 bases at V and 0 bases at J, with 10 bases between the two ends. CDR1 and CDR2 from the germline V gene are SGHRS and YFSETQ. The CDR3 length is 13 residues. CDR3 in DNA: TGCGCCAGCCGCAGCGGGGCTAACTATGGCTACACCTTC. Translating gives CASRSGANYGYTF.

The chain employs TRBV27 and TRBJ1-1; 10 nucleotides agree with TRBD1. Germline lookup yields CDR1 MNHEY and CDR2 SMNVEV (reference sequence). The ends lost 6 bases at V and 5 bases at J; junction bases unmatched: 6. CDR3 length: 14 residues. The CDR3 DNA reads TGTGCCAGCAGCCCGACAGGGGGCGGAACTGAAGCTTTCTTT. It specifies CASSPTGGGTEAFF.

The chain uses TRBV5-1 and TRBJ1-1; the match to TRBD1 covers 8 bases. Trimming at V came to 2 bases and at J to 0 bases, leaving 3 bases not matched to a gene. Germline V gene sequence: CDR1 SGHRS, CDR2 YFSETQ. The CDR3 is made up of 15 amino acids. CDR3 sequence reads: CASSFLQGVNTEAFF. The CDR3 DNA sequence: TGCGCCAGCAGCTTTTTACAGGGGGTGAACACTGAAGCTTTCTTT.

This chain uses TRBV15 with TRBJ1-2; D unclear. CDR1 LNHNV and CDR2 YYDKDF come from the germline V gene (reference sequence). Trimming removed 1 base from V and 8 bases from J, with 8 bases in between. CDR3 size: 12 residues. CDR3 protein: CATSRAGWGYTF. The CDR3 DNA reads TGTGCCACCAGCAGAGCGGGGTGGGGCTACACCTTC.

This chain connects TRBV29-1 to TRBJ2-3, with 8 bases fitting TRBD2. The ends lost 4 bases at V and 5 bases at J; junction bases unmatched: 8. The V gene's germline CDR1 is SQVTM and CDR2 ANQGSEA. The CDR3 sequence is 14 residues long. The CDR3 DNA sequence: TGCAGCGTTGTCGGGGGGGGTGCCGGAGATACGCAGTATTTT. Its protein product is CSVVGGGAGDTQYF.

The genes are TRBV11-3 and TRBJ2-7, with D maybe TRBD1 (5 bases). Trimming removed 6 bases from V and 3 bases from J, with 12 bases in between. Germline-derived CDR1 and CDR2 are SGHNT and YENEEA. CDR3 length: 13 amino acids. This CDR3 reads CASSTGHLYEQYF. The DNA of the CDR3 is TGTGCCAGCAGTACTGGACACCTCTACGAGCAGTACTTC.

There are a few counts of this clone. This chain connects TRBV5-1 to TRBJ2-5, with a tentative D call TRBD2 (5 bases). Germline CDR1 and CDR2: SGHRS and YFSETQ. V lost 3 bases to trimming and J lost 0 bases, with 15 bases between them. The CDR3 sequence is 16 residues long. The CDR3 spells CASSWSPGEYQETQYF. CDR3 DNA: TGCGCCAGCAGCTGGTCCCCCGGGGAATACCAAGAGACCCAGTACTTC.

This clone was recorded a few times. V and J are TRBV9 and TRBJ2-5, with 9 positions matching TRBD2. The germline CDR1 and CDR2 sequences are SGDLS and YYNGEE. The CDR3 contains 16 residues. After removal of 3 bases from V and 4 bases from J, the junction contained 10 bases not matched to a gene. For the CDR3, the DNA is TGTGCCAGCAGCGGTAGGGGTAGCGGGGGAGGAGAGACCCAGTACTTC. Translation gives CASSGRGSGGGETQYF.

This clone was seen a single time. The chain combines TRBV7-9 with TRBJ1-1, with TRBD1 as a possible D gene (6 bases). The CDR3 loop spans 13 amino acids. Trimming stripped 5 bases from V and 1 base from J, with 8 bases between. Germline lookup yields CDR1 SEHNR and CDR2 FQNEAQ (reference sequence). The CDR3: CASSAQGNTEAFF. The CDR3 nucleotides read TGTGCCAGCAGCGCACAGGGGAACACTGAAGCTTTCTTT.

This clone was recorded once. The chain couples TRBV9 to TRBJ1-1; no reliable D call. Germline loops: CDR1 SGDLS, CDR2 YYNGEE. The CDR3 has 13 amino acids. Deletions cut 4 bases from V and 1 base from J, with 8 bases between. Written as DNA, the CDR3 is TGTGCCAGCAGCCCCACAGCGAACACTGAAGCTTTCTTT. Translating it yields CASSPTANTEAFF.

This clone has only one observation. The gene calls are TRBV6-6 and TRBJ2-1; 8 nucleotides match TRBD1. Looked up from germline, CDR1 is MNHNY and CDR2 is SVGAGI (reference sequence). Trimming at V came to 5 bases and at J to 2 bases, leaving 2 bases not matched to a gene. The CDR3 totals 14 residues. The CDR3 nucleotides read TGTGCCAGCAGTCGGACAGGGCCCTACAATGAGCAGTTCTTC. Residues: CASSRTGPYNEQFF.

The chain combines TRBV5-4 with TRBJ1-2; 10 positions match TRBD1. The CDR3 is 17 amino acids. Germline CDR1 and CDR2: SGHNT and YYREEE (reference sequence). The junction had 6 bases not matched to a gene; V was cut back by 1 base and J by 0 bases. Written as DNA, the CDR3 is TGTGCCAGCAGCTTGACGGGACAGGGGACCACTAACTATGGCTACACCTTC. This sequence encodes CASSLTGQGTTNYGYTF.

The chain joins TRBV2 to TRBJ2-2; 7 bases fit TRBD2. The V segment lost 1 base and the J segment 6 bases; nucleotides outside the gene matches: 5. CDR1 and CDR2 (germline): SNHLY, FYNNEI. The CDR3 consists of 15 residues. CDR3 in DNA: TGTGCCAGCAGTGAAGGGGGAGGGGAGGCCGGGGAGCTGTTTTTT. Protein sequence: CASSEGGGEAGELFF.